These 8 T cell receptor beta chains were sequenced from one sample in a study of OX40 agonist ivuxolimab in advanced cancers. Here immunoSEQ multiplex PCR was the method, and the copy in TCRdb shows in-frame clones only, minus some. The repertoire holds tens of thousands of clones, with over 65% as singletons. Sequences were derived from CD4+ or CD8+ T cells sorted from blood, sampled in a trial of the OX40 agonist ivuxolimab. The receptors originated from an adult with an advanced solid tumor such as melanoma, head and neck, liver or kidney cancer.

This chain joins TRBV5-4 and TRBJ1-2; possibly TRBD1 for D (5 bases). Looked up from germline, CDR1 is SGHNT and CDR2 is YYREEE (reference sequence). The CDR3 consists of 15 residues. Trimming cost V 5 bases and J 4 bases, with 18 bases left between them. CDR3 region: CASSLAKQVSYGYTF. The CDR3 coding sequence is TGTGCCAGCAGTCTAGCGAAACAGGTTAGCTATGGCTACACCTTC.

This clone has only a few counts. CDR3 DNA: TGCGCCAGCAGCCCAGGGGCTAATAGCAATCAGCCCCAGCATTTT. Translated: CASSPGANSNQPQHF. V usage is TRBV5-1 and J usage is TRBJ1-5; weak D call: TRBD1 (6 bases). This CDR3 comprises 15 residues. V dropped 4 bases and J dropped 0 bases, with 11 bases sitting between them. CDR1 is SGHRS, CDR2 YFSETQ, per germline.

This chain uses TRBV5-6 with TRBJ1-2, with unresolved D. V dropped 6 bases and J dropped 4 bases, with 13 bases sitting between them. There are 13 residues in the CDR3. CDR1 is SGHDT, CDR2 YYEEEE, per germline. The CDR3 spells CASIPRNAYGYTF. The CDR3 DNA follows: TGTGCCAGCATTCCCAGGAACGCCTATGGCTACACCTTC.

The gene calls are TRBV27 and TRBJ1-4, with 8 bases identical to TRBD1. Germline V gene lookup returns CDR1 MNHEY and CDR2 SMNVEV (reference sequence). V gave up 5 bases and J gave up 5 bases; unmatched junction bases: 4. The CDR3 spans 14 residues. The CDR3 bases are TGTGCCAGCAGTCTCTGGACAGGGAATGAAAAACTGTTTTTT. This translates into CASSLWTGNEKLFF.

The table lists this clone with a count of one. The chain has TRBV6-6 and TRBJ1-5; D is ambiguous. The V end was cut by 6 bases, the J end by 0 bases, with 12 bases between. Germline assignment: CDR1 MNHNY and CDR2 SVGAGI (reference sequence). CDR3 length: 15 amino acids. As DNA, the CDR3 is TGTGCCAGCAGGTTAGATCTTAATAGCAATCAGCCCCAGCATTTT. Its protein product is CASRLDLNSNQPQHF.

The J gene is TRBJ2-2, the V gene TRBV29-1, with TRBD1 identical over 8 bases. Trimming took 3 bases from V and 5 from J; bases not matched to a gene: 5. Germline V gene data show CDR1 as SQVTM and CDR2 as ANQGSEA. The CDR3 covers 14 residues. The CDR3 DNA reads TGCAGCGTTGACAGGGGGCAACGAACCGGGGAGCTGTTTTTT. It is translated as CSVDRGQRTGELFF.

The chain recombines TRBV7-3 with TRBJ1-2; a possible D gene is TRBD1 (5 bases). The CDR3 has 13 residues. V shed 5 bases and J shed 5 bases, with 12 bases lying between them. CDR1 and CDR2 from the germline V gene are SGHTA and FQGTGA. The CDR3 nucleotides read TGTGCCAGCAGCGATCTTGGGGGTTATGGCTACACCTTC. The encoded protein is CASSDLGGYGYTF.

This chain connects TRBV7-2 to TRBJ1-6; unclear D gene. CDR3 length equals 11 residues. Looked up from germline, CDR1 is SGHTA and CDR2 is FQGNSA. Trimming took off 6 bases at V and 7 bases at J, with 4 bases between the two ends. The CDR3 DNA follows: TGTGCCAGCAGTCAGAATTCACCCCTCCACTTT. This sequence encodes CASSQNSPLHF.